The count of the clone carrying this T cell receptor beta chain is one. Here immunoSEQ multiplex PCR was the method, and the copy in TCRdb shows in-frame clones only, minus some. Among 110,000 to 150,000 clones listed, approximately 88% were seen once. Per the germline V gene, CDR1 is KGHSH and CDR2 is LQKENI. The CDR3 totals 17 residues. Germline trimming cut 4 bases from V and 2 bases from J; bases unmatched to any gene: 9. This sample is part of a study of control samples from healthy donors and cancer patients. This TCR derives from a man under 40 in good health. This chain links TRBV18 with TRBJ2-3, with 10 bases identical to TRBD2. Sequences were obtained from blood. The CDR3 DNA is TGTGCCAGCTCACATTCGCTAGCGGGGGAGACCACAGATACGCAGTATTTT. Translating it yields CASSHSLAGETTDTQYF.